The sequence of this T cell receptor (beta chain) was determined in a study of blood T cell repertoires in COVID-19. Across the study: In each case, the material was cDNA or gDNA derived from T cells, B-cell-depleted T cells, or PBMCs.

In Seattle, patients joined the study during active infection and were tracked longitudinally. Clones were sequenced by immunoSEQ multiplex PCR, and TCRdb holds only the in-frame ones, with some missing. The table records approximately 110,000 clones, 85% of them present only once. The CDR3 consists of 11 residues. Trimming left V 6 bases short and J 4 bases short, with 7 bases between. Germline V gene lookup returns CDR1 DFQATT and CDR2 SNEGSKA (reference sequence). The sequence was collected from a woman over 75 with COVID-19, enrolled during active disease. Sequenced: peripheral blood. The chain recombines TRBV20-1 with TRBJ1-3; D is unresolved. The CDR3: CSAGPGNTIYF. The CDR3 DNA follows: TGCAGTGCCGGTCCGGGAAACACCATATATTTT.